The T cell receptor (beta chain) under discussion was sequenced for a study of OX40 agonist ivuxolimab in advanced cancers. Study-wide context: Patients were treated with ivuxolimab, an agonistic anti-OX40 (CD134) antibody. Dose-escalation subjects each had hepatocellular carcinoma, melanoma, renal cell or head and neck cancer.

The data were produced by immunoSEQ multiplex PCR, yet TCRdb's version contains in-frame clones alone and is incomplete. The table has approximately 52,000 clones, more than 80% seen once. Germline values: CDR1 MNHEY, CDR2 SVGAGI. The CDR3 length is 13 residues. J lost 3 bases, V lost 4 bases, and 2 bases had no gene match. The sequencing used CD4+ or CD8+ T cells sorted from blood, collected in a trial of the OX40 agonist ivuxolimab. The chain has TRBV6-5 and TRBJ1-2; 7 nucleotides align to TRBD1. The TCR originated in an adult with an advanced solid tumor such as melanoma, head and neck, liver or kidney cancer. The CDR3 sequence: CASSWTGDYGYTF. CDR3 DNA sequence: TGTGCCAGCAGTTGGACAGGAGACTATGGCTACACCTTC.